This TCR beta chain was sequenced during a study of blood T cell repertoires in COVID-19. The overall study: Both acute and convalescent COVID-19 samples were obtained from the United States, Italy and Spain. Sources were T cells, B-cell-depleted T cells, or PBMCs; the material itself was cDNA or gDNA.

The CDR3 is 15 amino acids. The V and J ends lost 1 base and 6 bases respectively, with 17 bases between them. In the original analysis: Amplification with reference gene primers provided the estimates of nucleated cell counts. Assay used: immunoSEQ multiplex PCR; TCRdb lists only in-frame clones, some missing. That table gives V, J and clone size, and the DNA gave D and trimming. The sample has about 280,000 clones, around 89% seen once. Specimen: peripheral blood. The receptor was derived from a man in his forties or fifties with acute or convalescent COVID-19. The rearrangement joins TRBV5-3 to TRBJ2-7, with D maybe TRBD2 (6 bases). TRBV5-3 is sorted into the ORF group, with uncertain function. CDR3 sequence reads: CARSLHPSRGREQYF. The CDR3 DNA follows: TGTGCCAGAAGCTTGCACCCCTCGCGGGGACGCGAGCAGTACTTC.